This T cell receptor (beta chain) was identified in a study of blood T cells in healthy people across ages (dated by TCRdb to the mid-2010s). About the investigation overall: In model experiments, template switching captured about one uniquely barcoded TCR beta cDNA molecule for every two T cells. Donors were grouped into four age groups: young (average 16 years), middle-aged (39), aged (roughly 62) and long-lived (approximately 78). Using deep sequencing normalized with unique cDNA molecular identifiers, the study measured how TCR beta repertoire diversity changes with age. Donors of different ages were randomly distributed across sequencing lanes to avoid experimental bias. For two donors (one aged 18 to 29 and one aged 80 or older), the study analyzed two additional independent replicas of 1 million unique cDNA reads from the same blood draw.

The investigation overall reported the following: As age increased, observed TCR beta diversity per million T cells dropped in a roughly linear way, and a significant reduction was already evident by age around 41. The long-lived group showed more naive CD4+ T cells, fewer expanded clones and increased TCR diversity than the aged group, suggesting age selection. Total diversity estimates from one million sequenced T cells were considered lower bounds and underestimates. The CMV infection status of donors was not known, potentially confounding age-related changes in expanded clonotypes. Because profiling used bulk unsorted PBMCs, naive and antigen-experienced compartments could not be compared conclusively. There was a strong correlation between observed TCR beta diversity and the percentage of naive T cells measured by flow cytometry.

Donors were approximately 42 systemically healthy Caucasian individuals from Russia aged roughly 6 to 90 years. Each donor gave approximately 9.4 milliliters of peripheral blood, drawn into EDTA-treated Vacutainer tubes. Ficoll-Paque density-gradient centrifugation was used to isolate PBMCs, with at least 6 million per sample. Total RNA was extracted from PBMCs with Trizol reagent, with at least 5.5 micrograms obtained per sample. Naive CD45RAhigh/CD27high T cell percentages were measured by flow cytometry on a PBMC aliquot from every donor. Cut back by 10 bases and 2 bases, the V and J ends lie 18 bases apart. The germline V gene encodes CDR1 ENHRY and CDR2 SYGVKD. Counted from cysteine to phenylalanine, this CDR3 has 14 amino acids. Of all the DNA, just the CDR3 is kept, 42 bases in frame from base 1. Library construction relied on 5' RACE. A second PCR of roughly 7 to 11 cycles was performed with a sample-barcoded 5' primer and a J-beta primer mix. Each TCR beta cDNA molecule received a unique molecular identifier from a template-switch 5' adaptor carrying 12 random nucleotides. Each sample yielded at least 3 million CDR3-containing paired-end reads. First-strand cDNA was synthesized from all RNA with the Mint cDNA synthesis kit, primed by a TRBC-specific oligonucleotide. Following uracil-DNA glycosylase treatment, all cDNA underwent a first 18-cycle PCR with the universal primers M1SS and BC2_uni_R. In the paper's pipeline: For normalization, 1 million high-quality reads, each with a distinct molecular identifier, were randomly selected from each sample. Reads sharing molecular identifiers were discarded rather than binned into consensus sequences. MiTCR, with a Q25 quality threshold and the strictest error-elimination algorithm, was used for CDR3 identification, clonotype clustering and error correction. A nonparametric unseen species model with Euler transformation was used to estimate lower-bound total TCR beta diversity. The public reads were reanalyzed by TCRdb: fastp trimming at Q25, MiXCR alignment, in-frame beta chains only. Each entry merges the rows of one CDR3 protein and shows their most common DNA and genes. The V and J calls reflect TCRdb's pipeline rather than the authors' work. The sample table contains approximately 1,700,000 distinct CDR3 sequences; only one count was recorded for 35% to 50% of them. Roughly 23% of the sample is in the top ten clones.

Concerning this clonotype itself: The clone's antigen remains unknown. No qualities accompany the bases; no much larger clone lies one base away.

The TCR sequence derives from a human donor in good health. The chain employs TRBV10-3 and TRBJ2-7, with a weak D call of TRBD2 (6 bases match). Sequencing was carried out using blood. The sequenced DNA is TGTGCCACCAAGGTTGTAGCGGACGCCTACGAGCAGTACTTC. It codes for CATKVVADAYEQYF.